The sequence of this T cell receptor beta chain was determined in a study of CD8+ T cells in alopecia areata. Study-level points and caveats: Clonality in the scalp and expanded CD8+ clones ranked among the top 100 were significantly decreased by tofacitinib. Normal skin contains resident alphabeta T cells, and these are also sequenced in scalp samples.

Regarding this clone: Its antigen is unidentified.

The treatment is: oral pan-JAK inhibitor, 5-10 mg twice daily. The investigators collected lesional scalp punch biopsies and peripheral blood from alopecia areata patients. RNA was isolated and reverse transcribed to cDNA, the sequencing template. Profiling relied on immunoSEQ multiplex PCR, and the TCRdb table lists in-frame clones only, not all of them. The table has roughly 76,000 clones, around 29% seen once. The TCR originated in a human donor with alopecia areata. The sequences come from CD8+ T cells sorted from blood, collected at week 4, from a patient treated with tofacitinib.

In nucleotides, the CDR3 is TGTGCCAGCAGACAGGGGGCATATGAGCAGTTCTTC. Amino acid sequence: CASRQGAYEQFF. The chain couples TRBV10-3 to TRBJ2-1, with 10 bases matching TRBD1. V shed 10 bases, J shed 8 bases, and the junction held 5 bases outside the gene matches. CDR3 length: 12 amino acids. CDR1 and CDR2 from the germline V gene are ENHRY and SYGVKD.